This T cell receptor (beta chain) was captured in a study of cytomegalovirus exposure and HLA in healthy donors (dated by TCRdb to 2017 to 2019). With respect to the entire study: According to an earlier analysis of 550 to 750 of the donors, 150 million to 200 million T cells yielded 100 million or so unique TCR beta sequences and less than 300 Gb of sequence data. A later analysis re-analyzed previously published TCR beta repertoires from 660 or so donors and added high-resolution HLA genotyping to study TCR occurrence patterns. An early release that covered approximately 600 HLA-typed donors contained around 300 gigabases of sequencing data and 85 million to 100 million unique TCR sequences. The study aimed to test whether signatures of past pathogen exposure could be identified by cataloging public T cell receptors. The genetic ancestry cluster associated with self-reported Caucasian donors included over 65% of the 300 to 450 genotyped donors. All discovery cohort repertoires had been generated on a single sequencing platform. Rather than drawing on any new phenotypic data, the later analysis identified candidate immune exposures from TCR beta sequences and the way those sequences occurred across donors. The study profiled the T cell repertoires of hundreds of subjects by immunosequencing and related them to cytomegalovirus serostatus. A later genetic analysis used genome-wide SNP genotypes for about three fifths of the 666 donors, treating that subset as a discovery cohort. High-throughput TCR immunosequencing, statistical association of individual TCRs with disease status, and machine learning were combined to predict cytomegalovirus infection status. Among some 400 genotyped donors of the cohort, an average of around 250,000 unique TCR beta nucleotide sequences was sequenced per donor, of which about 19% were non-productive. About 5 DR-DQ haplotypes were handled as single units for association and clustering, since linkage in the cohort was strong. In an earlier analysis of 500 to 650 of the donors, high-throughput TCR beta sequencing was used to judge whether each TCR beta V gene segment behaved as functional or pseudogenic. Donor age, sex, ethnicity and CMV serostatus were compiled together with the repertoire data. Typing coverage varied by locus: about 620-630 donors for A, B, C, DRB1 and DQB1; 522 for DQA1; about 600 for DPA1; more than 450 for DPB1. HLA typing covered class I and class II loci at four-digit resolution. Along with the approximately 670-subject first cohort, a separate validation cohort of over a hundred different subjects was used.

Including cysteine and phenylalanine, the CDR3 has 16 amino acids. The CDR3 DNA has 48 bases and is translated from base 1. About this clone itself: The antigen it recognizes is unknown. The input lacks base qualities; no much larger clone sits a single base away.

Results the study describes overall, beyond this receptor: Sequencing depth was assumed to be roughly uniform across donors in the presence/absence analyses, though that assumption may not hold. In an earlier analysis of some 500 of the donors, most TCR beta V segments were observed in productive rearrangements about 87% or about 30% of the time, broadly matching IMGT annotations. A later analysis reported that several top co-occurrence clusters appeared linked to parvovirus B19, influenza, CMV and Epstein-Barr virus. When HLA alleles, especially DR and DQ, strongly co-occurred, TCR associations were difficult to assign to individual alleles. A group of highly shared sequence variants was considered likely to be a technical artifact of the sequencing pipeline. In a later analysis, HLA-associated TCR beta chains showed more clonal expansion and lower generation probabilities than non-associated chains that were equally common. At a false discovery rate of 0.05, a later analysis linked fewer than 20,000 TCR beta sequences to specific HLA alleles. Cytomegalovirus status was reported to be diagnosed by the classifier with high specificity and sensitivity in both the original and validation cohorts. Over 15 rarely observed V segments, including chromosome 9 orphons, were excluded from the earlier analysis of approximately 600 of the donors because counts were too low. A later analysis found that TCR association rates varied across HLA loci, with DRB1 alleles showing the most associated TCRs and HLA-C alleles the fewest. It was suggested by the authors that the approach could potentially be generalized to other disease states and immunological phenotypes. Three of the identified cytomegalovirus-associated TCR beta chains were confirmed in vitro to be specific for cytomegalovirus antigens. According to a later analysis, most CMV-associated TCR beta chains appeared to be HLA-restricted, and the HLA associations seemed to be driven largely by CMV exposure. In a later genetic analysis, a missense DCLRE1C variant was associated with V-gene and J-gene trimming of TCR beta chains, and the association was replicated in an independent cohort. Linkage disequilibrium might explain the correlated functional status among segregating V segments, but an unknown experimental factor could not be excluded. Because the 87-base-pair reads could not distinguish some IMGT-functional V segments, including TRBV6-2 and TRBV6-3, those segments were excluded. Because HLA typing was missing for some donors at each locus, association tests included only the typed subset. The study listed 164 TCR beta chains as associated with cytomegalovirus. Immune exposure information for the cohort was limited to CMV serostatus. A further reported finding was that TCR beta sequences accurately predicted the HLA-A and HLA-B alleles for most subjects in the first cohort. This cohort had only TCR beta chains sequenced, and the lack of alpha or paired-chain data limited which features could be detected. While some public TCRs were present in many individuals, most TCR sequences turned up only very rarely across donors. According to a later genetic analysis, donors in an Asian-associated ancestry cluster had fewer N-insertions in productive TCRs than the approximately 630-donor mean.

The method behind the library was the immunoSEQ multiplex PCR assay. The multiplex PCR relied on a mix of 60 forward primers for TCR Vbeta segments and 13 reverse primers for TCR Jbeta segments. The CDR3 region of rearranged TCR beta genes was amplified from genomic DNA with a multiplex PCR assay. The amplified TCR beta libraries were sequenced on the Illumina HiSeq System as 87-base-pair reads. The source study handled its data this way. In a later analysis, 70 million to 95 million unique TCR beta chains were counted across the 500 to 850 repertoires, and roughly 11 million of these chains were shared by at least two donors. Raw reads were error-corrected and collapsed into unique sequences with a nearest-neighbor algorithm that merged closely related sequences to remove PCR and sequencing errors. Alignment of CDR3 sequences to IMGT reference sequences was used to assign V, D and J gene segments. For a sequence to be retained, at least a six-nucleotide match to both a V gene segment and a J gene segment was required. Rearrangements were classified as productive when the CDR3 lacked stop codons and remained in frame with V and J, and all other rearrangements were classified as non-productive. CDR3 was defined according to IMGT convention as the region running from the second conserved V-encoded cysteine to the conserved J-encoded phenylalanine. Sequences without an unambiguous match to a single V gene segment were excluded from the earlier analysis of 450 to 650 of the donors. In an earlier analysis of 500 to 750 of the donors, V segments were called functional above 56.7% productive rearrangements and were called segregating when the between-donor standard deviation exceeded 5%. To diagnose cytomegalovirus status from the catalog of TCR beta chain sequences, a statistical classification framework was built. In a later analysis, V and J genes were assigned by comparing TCR nucleotide sequences against IMGT/GENE-DB human TR gene sequences. Using the TCRdist pipeline, a later analysis assigned CDR3 sequences along with most-parsimonious VDJ recombination scenarios. In a later analysis, each TCR beta chain was defined by its CDR3 amino acid sequence together with its V-gene family, and reads lacking a unique V-gene family were excluded. To address suspected cross-contamination and a sequencing artifact, a later analysis removed 450 to 700 highly shared, low-generation-probability nucleotide sequences. In a later analysis, a clonal expansion index for each public chain was calculated from normalized within-repertoire ranks of inferred template counts. Generation probabilities in a later analysis came from a VDJ recombination model fitted to out-of-frame rearrangements, and those results were checked against IGoR. In a later analysis, TCR-TCR, TCR-HLA and TCR-CMV co-occurrence was scored with hypergeometric tests, and a repertoire-size bias correction was applied to TCR pairs. False discovery rates were estimated in a later analysis by permuting HLA or CMV assignments 20 times. In a later analysis, co-occurring TCRs were grouped with DBSCAN, and TCRdist sequence similarity was added when clustering was performed within HLA-allele-positive subsets. Co-occurrence clustering excluded repertoires with fewer than 30,000 or more than 120,000 public chains, plus five with anomalous nucleotide sharing. TCRdb's version of the immuneACCESS table is confined to in-frame rearrangements and falls short of the full clone set. An unresolved V gene accounts for under half of the shortfall where checked; the remainder is of unknown origin. Clone size and V and J calls were adopted from that table, with D and trimming inferred from the DNA. The sample has about 120,000 clones on record, under 85% of them singletons. Around 4.9% of the sample goes to the ten largest clones.

The cohort comprised some 730 healthy bone marrow donors. At the time of sampling, every cohort member was nominally healthy, though immune exposures that went unrecorded were likely present. The donor tested CMV seropositive and was one of the 289 seropositive cohort members. A peripheral blood sample was collected from each donor, and TCR beta sequencing was performed on peripheral blood mononuclear cells. Genomic DNA extraction from the blood cell samples was performed with the Qiagen DNeasy Blood Extraction Kit. Sequenced sample: PBMCs. The TCR comes from a young man in good health and CMV-seropositive. Here the chain combines TRBV1 and TRBJ2-7; the D call TRBD1 from the table was never checked on the DNA. TRBV1 is designated a pseudogene. The DNA sequence is given as TGCACCAGCAGCCAAGTCCGGCAGGGGGACACCTACGAGCAGTACTTC. This is translated as CTSSQVRQGDTYEQYF.